This entry concerns a single TCR beta chain. The source of the sample is a study of blood T cell repertoires in COVID-19. Turning to the study itself: COVID-19 samples from acute and convalescent phases originated in the United States, Italy and Spain. In each case, the material was cDNA or gDNA derived from T cells, B-cell-depleted T cells, or PBMCs.

The CDR3 contains 13 residues. Trimming took 3 bases from V and 5 from J, leaving 10 bases between them. The V gene's germline CDR1 is ENHRY and CDR2 SYGVKD. Original data processing: Amplification of reference gene primers provided the estimated nucleated cell counts. Sequencing was performed with immunoSEQ multiplex PCR; in TCRdb, only in-frame clones are kept and a portion is missing. The DNA gave D and trimming, while V, J and clone size come from that table. There are about 120,000 clones in the sample; about 85% occur only once, and less than 8.5% lies in the top ten. The sequenced material came from peripheral blood. The clonotype originates from a man older than 75 with active or convalescent COVID-19. The chain carries TRBV10-3 and TRBJ2-5, with D unclear. CDR3 DNA: TGTGCCATCAGTGATGGAAGAGGCGAGACCCAGTACTTC. Translated, it gives CAISDGRGETQYF.